The 26 T cell receptor beta chains below were found in one sample sequenced in a study of identical twins. From the 5' RACE reads, TCRdb called clonotypes with MiXCR, one entry per CDR3 protein. The table lists around 530,000 distinct CDR3 sequences, roughly 15% of them singletons. These data were also reused for a study on yellow fever vaccine responses in identical twins.

The sequenced sample consisted of CD4+ T cells sorted from blood. These receptors originate from a woman between 18 and 29 years old in good health.

The CDR3 protein is CASSFTGPSTGELFF. The CDR3 bases are TGTGCCAGCAGCTTTACAGGCCCATCGACCGGGGAGCTGTTTTTT. The chain combines TRBV11-2 with TRBJ2-2; D possibly corresponds to TRBD1 (5 bases). Trimming stripped 3 bases from V and 5 bases from J, with 13 bases between. The CDR3 length is 15 residues. Germline V gives CDR1 SGHAT, CDR2 FQNNGV.

The chain employs TRBV5-1 and TRBJ2-7; 7 positions agree with TRBD1. The CDR3 has 14 residues. CDR1 is SGHRS, CDR2 YFSETQ, per germline. V lost 2 bases, J lost 4 bases, and 6 bases stayed unmatched. This CDR3 reads CASSFETGPYEQYV. In nucleotides, the CDR3 is TGCGCCAGCAGCTTCGAGACAGGGCCATACGAGCAGTACGTC.

This clonotype was found a few times. The chain couples TRBV10-3 to TRBJ2-5; TRBD2 agrees at 7 bases. The CDR3 loop spans 17 amino acids. Germline assignment: CDR1 ENHRY and CDR2 SYGVKD. V gave up 0 bases and J gave up 0 bases; unmatched junction bases: 7. CDR3 region: CAISESRPAGYQETQYF. The CDR3 DNA follows: TGTGCCATCAGTGAGTCGAGGCCAGCGGGGTACCAAGAGACCCAGTACTTC.

The rearrangement links TRBV5-1 to TRBJ2-5, with 8 bases matching TRBD2. Germline CDR1 and CDR2: SGHRS and YFSETQ. This CDR3 region has 16 residues. The junction had 7 bases not matched to a gene; V was cut back by 3 bases and J by 0 bases. In DNA form, the CDR3 reads TGCGCCAGCAGCTCAGGCGGGGGGCCCAACCAAGAGACCCAGTACTTC. Encoded protein: CASSSGGGPNQETQYF.

This clonotype was counted ten times or more. J is TRBJ2-2 and V is TRBV7-2, with D possibly matching TRBD1 (5 bases). CDR3 length: 16 residues. V lost 0 bases to trimming and J lost 1 base, with 9 bases between them. Germline V gene lookup returns CDR1 SGHTA and CDR2 FQGNSA. The CDR3 bases are TGTGCCAGCAGCTTAGCAGGGGCCCTGAACACCGGGGAGCTGTTTTTT. Translated: CASSLAGALNTGELFF.

This clonotype was found many times. The V call is TRBV7-9, the J call TRBJ2-1, with unresolved D. Trimming removed 3 bases at V and 4 bases at J, with 4 bases between. This CDR3 is 12 amino acids long. The germline CDR1 and CDR2 sequences are SEHNR and FQNEAQ (reference sequence). In nucleotides, the CDR3 is TGTGCCAGCAGCTTCGATTACAATGAGCAGTTCTTC. It translates to CASSFDYNEQFF.

The chain joins TRBV27 to TRBJ2-3; 8 bases align to TRBD2. Germline loops: CDR1 MNHEY, CDR2 SMNVEV (reference sequence). This CDR3 has 15 amino acids. V dropped 3 bases and J dropped 6; count of bases not matched to a gene: 8. CDR3: CASSFGLAVGDTQYF. DNA of the CDR3: TGTGCCAGCAGTTTTGGACTAGCTGTGGGTGATACGCAGTATTTT.

The chain employs TRBV15 and TRBJ2-1, with D perhaps TRBD2 (7 bases). The germline V gene has CDR1 LNHNV and CDR2 YYDKDF (reference sequence). Between the trimmed V and J ends, which lost 3 bases and 5 bases, there was a span of 14 bases. The CDR3 runs to 15 residues. This chain's CDR3 is CATSSQRDMNNEQFF. For the CDR3, the DNA is TGTGCCACCAGCAGCCAGCGGGACATGAACAATGAGCAGTTCTTC.

This clonotype has more than one count but fewer than ten. J is TRBJ2-1 and V is TRBV15; D might be TRBD2 (5 bases). The CDR3 contains 15 residues. V was cut by 4 bases and J by 9 bases, with 19 bases left in between. From germline, CDR1 is LNHNV and CDR2 YYDKDF (reference sequence). The chain's CDR3 is CATSTLVGIGSEQFF. In DNA, the CDR3 is TGTGCCACCAGCACCTTAGTCGGGATTGGGTCTGAGCAGTTCTTC.

This clonotype showed up just a few times. V is TRBV27 and J is TRBJ2-1, with D tentatively TRBD1 (5 bases). CDR1 is MNHEY, CDR2 SMNVEV, per germline (reference sequence). V was cut by 7 bases and J by 8 bases, with 15 bases left in between. This CDR3 is 13 amino acids long. Here the CDR3 DNA reads TGTGCCAGCAATTCAAGACAGTTCGATGAGCAGTTCTTC. Amino acid sequence: CASNSRQFDEQFF.

The gene calls are TRBV29-1 and TRBJ1-1, with 7 bases fitting TRBD1. From germline, CDR1 is SQVTM and CDR2 ANQGSEA. V lost 8 bases to trimming and J lost 0 bases; unmatched junction nucleotides: 6. The CDR3 spans 13 residues. The CDR3 DNA sequence: TGCAGCCACAGGGGCCAGATGAACACTGAAGCTTTCTTT. Protein: CSHRGQMNTEAFF.

This clonotype has only a few counts. The chain links TRBV5-1 to TRBJ2-2; TRBD2 agrees at 9 bases. Per the germline V gene, CDR1 is SGHRS and CDR2 is YFSETQ. The V and J ends lost 2 bases and 6 bases, in that order; junction bases with no gene match: 5. CDR3 length: 15 amino acids. The CDR3 spells CASSFQRGVSGELFF. The CDR3 DNA reads as TGCGCCAGCAGCTTTCAGCGGGGGGTTTCCGGGGAGCTGTTTTTT.

V and J are TRBV11-2 and TRBJ2-5, with 10 bases matching TRBD2. CDR3 size: 14 residues. Germline values: CDR1 SGHAT, CDR2 FQNNGV. The junction had 7 bases not matched to a gene; V was cut back by 6 bases and J by 6 bases. CDR3 coding DNA: TGTGCCAGCAGACAGACTAGCGGGTTTAAGACCCAGTACTTC. Translating gives CASRQTSGFKTQYF.

This chain links TRBV12-3 or TRBV12-4 with TRBJ2-3; D is perhaps TRBD2 (5 bases). The CDR3 covers 16 residues. V lost 5 bases, J lost 3 bases, and 18 bases lay in between. The CDR3 reads CASSQGSAPGTDTQYF. The CDR3 region has the DNA TGTGCCAGCAGTCAAGGTAGCGCGCCAGGTACAGATACGCAGTATTTT.

This clonotype was found a few times. The chain joins TRBV6-6 to TRBJ2-5; D unclear. CDR3 length: 13 amino acids. Germline lookup yields CDR1 MNHNY and CDR2 SVGAGI (reference sequence). V was trimmed by 0 bases and J by 4 bases, leaving 6 bases between them. The CDR3 reads CASSYSWGETQYF. The CDR3 nucleotides read TGTGCCAGCAGTTACTCTTGGGGAGAGACCCAGTACTTC.

This clonotype appeared many times. In DNA, the CDR3 is TGCAGCGTTGACAGTGCAGCAGGCCCTCATGGAGATACGCAGTATTTT. This gives the protein CSVDSAAGPHGDTQYF. The chain is built from TRBV29-1 and TRBJ2-3; D unresolved. The CDR3 sequence is 16 residues long. V shed 3 bases and J shed 5 bases, with 21 bases lying between them. CDR1 is SQVTM and CDR2 is ANQGSEA in the germline V gene.

Only a few counts were recorded for this clonotype. This chain links TRBV5-6 with TRBJ2-2, with 7 bases that match TRBD1. The CDR3 covers 15 residues. V shed 5 bases, J shed 3 bases, and the junction held 7 bases outside the gene matches. The germline V gene has CDR1 SGHDT and CDR2 YYEEEE. This chain's CDR3 is CASSFTGVYTGELFF. CDR3 in DNA: TGTGCCAGCAGTTTCACAGGGGTTTACACCGGGGAGCTGTTTTTT.

This clonotype appeared a few times. The gene calls are TRBV2 and TRBJ2-1; either TRBD1 or TRBD2 may supply D (5 bases each). The CDR3 is 12 amino acids. The V gene's germline CDR1 is SNHLY and CDR2 FYNNEI. Trimming removed 3 bases from V and 10 bases from J, with 10 bases in between. CDR3 coding DNA: TGTGCCAGCAGTGATGGGACGTCAGAGCAGTTCTTC. Translated, it gives CASSDGTSEQFF.

This chain links TRBV6-5 with TRBJ1-2, with D hard to call. V was trimmed by 0 bases and J by 5 bases, leaving 10 bases between them. The V gene's germline CDR1 is MNHEY and CDR2 SVGAGI. This CDR3 spans 14 amino acids. The CDR3 loop is CASSYSRAGYGYTF. CDR3 bases: TGTGCCAGCAGTTACTCGCGCGCCGGGTATGGCTACACCTTC.

CDR3: CASSGTGYEQYV. The CDR3 bases are TGTGCCAGCAGCGGGACAGGGTACGAGCAGTACGTC. The chain has TRBV2 and TRBJ2-7, with 9 bases identical to TRBD1. Trimming took 6 bases from V and 4 from J; bases not matched to a gene: 1. This CDR3 is 12 amino acids long. Germline V gives CDR1 SNHLY, CDR2 FYNNEI.

This clonotype was seen a few times. This chain joins TRBV5-1 and TRBJ1-1; D gene ambiguous. Trimming took off 1 base at V and 1 base at J, with 5 bases between the two ends. Germline V gene sequence: CDR1 SGHRS, CDR2 YFSETQ. There are 13 residues in the CDR3. CDR3 region: CASSLFRNTEAFF. In DNA, the CDR3 is TGCGCCAGCAGCTTGTTCAGGAACACTGAAGCTTTCTTT.

This clonotype was detected a few times. This sequence joins TRBV12-3 or TRBV12-4 and TRBJ2-1; possibly TRBD1 for D (6 bases). V was shortened by 3 bases and J by 8 bases, with 17 bases between the two germline ends. This CDR3 spans 15 amino acids. CDR3 coding DNA: TGTGCCAGCAGTTTTTCCAGGGGTGAAACACATGAGCAGTTCTTC. Its translation: CASSFSRGETHEQFF.

The chain employs TRBV15 and TRBJ2-5, with D hard to call. The CDR3 spans 17 residues. CDR1 and CDR2 (germline): LNHNV, YYDKDF (reference sequence). V lost 6 bases, J lost 3 bases, and 23 bases lay in between. The CDR3 bases are TGTGCCACCAGGAATTTAAGGACCCCTTATATGGAAGAGACCCAGTACTTC. This sequence encodes CATRNLRTPYMEETQYF.

This clonotype occurred many times. V usage is TRBV25-1 and J usage is TRBJ2-2; 11 bases agree with TRBD1. The CDR3 is 15 residues long. Germline loops: CDR1 MGHDK, CDR2 SYGVNS. The V segment lost 5 bases and the J segment 7 bases; nucleotides outside the gene matches: 6. The CDR3 DNA reads as TGTGCCAGCAGTCACGGACAGGGGGCAATCGGGGAGCTGTTTTTT. Protein product: CASSHGQGAIGELFF.

V gene TRBV20-1 combines with J gene TRBJ1-3; D is possibly TRBD1 (6 bases). The CDR3 contains 13 residues. Germline V CDR1 and CDR2: DFQATT, SNEGSKA (reference sequence). The V end lost 6 bases, the J end lost 2 bases, and 11 bases lay between the germline ends. CDR3 region: CSALRGTGNTIYF. The CDR3 DNA reads TGCAGTGCCCTAAGGGGGACTGGAAACACCATATATTTT.

J is TRBJ2-3 and V is TRBV11-2; weak D call: TRBD2 (7 bases). The CDR3 runs 14 residues. V gave up 8 bases and J gave up 6 bases, with 18 bases separating them. CDR1 is SGHAT and CDR2 is FQNNGV in the germline V gene. The CDR3 spells CASLEGGGRDTQYF. The CDR3 DNA reads as TGTGCCAGCCTAGAGGGGGGGGGTAGGGATACGCAGTATTTT.